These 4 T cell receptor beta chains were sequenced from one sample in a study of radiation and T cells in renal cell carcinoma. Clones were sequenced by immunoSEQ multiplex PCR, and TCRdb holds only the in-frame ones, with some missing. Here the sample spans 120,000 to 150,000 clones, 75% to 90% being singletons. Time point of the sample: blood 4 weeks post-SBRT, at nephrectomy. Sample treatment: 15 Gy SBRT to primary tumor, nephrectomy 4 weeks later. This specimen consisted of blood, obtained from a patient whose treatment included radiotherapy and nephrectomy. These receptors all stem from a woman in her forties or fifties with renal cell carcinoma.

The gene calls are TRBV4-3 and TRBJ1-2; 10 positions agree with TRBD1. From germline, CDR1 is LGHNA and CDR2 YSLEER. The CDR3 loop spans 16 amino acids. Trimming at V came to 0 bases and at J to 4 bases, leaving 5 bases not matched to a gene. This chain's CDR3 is CASSQDPRTGGYGYTF. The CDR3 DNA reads TGCGCCAGCAGCCAAGATCCCAGGACAGGGGGCTATGGCTACACCTTC.

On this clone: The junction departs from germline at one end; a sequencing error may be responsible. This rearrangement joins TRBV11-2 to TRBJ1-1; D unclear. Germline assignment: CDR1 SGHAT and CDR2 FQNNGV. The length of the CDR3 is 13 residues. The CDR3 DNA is TGTGCCAGCAGGCCCCACATGAACGCTGAAGCTTTCTTT. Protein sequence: CASRPHMNAEAFF.

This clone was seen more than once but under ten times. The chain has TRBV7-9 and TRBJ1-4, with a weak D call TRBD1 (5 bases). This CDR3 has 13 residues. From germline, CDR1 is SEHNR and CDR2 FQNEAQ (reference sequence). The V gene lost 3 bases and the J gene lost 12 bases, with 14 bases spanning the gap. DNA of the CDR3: TGTGCCAGCAGCTTTGATCTGGGGGATCAACTGTTTTTT. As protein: CASSFDLGDQLFF. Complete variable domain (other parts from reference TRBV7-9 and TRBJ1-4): DTGVSQNPRHKITKRGQNVTFRCDPISEHNRLYWYRQTLGQGPEFLTYFQNEAQLEKSRLLSDRFSAERPKGSFSTLEIQRTEQGDSAMYLCASSFDLGDQLFFGSGTQLSVL.

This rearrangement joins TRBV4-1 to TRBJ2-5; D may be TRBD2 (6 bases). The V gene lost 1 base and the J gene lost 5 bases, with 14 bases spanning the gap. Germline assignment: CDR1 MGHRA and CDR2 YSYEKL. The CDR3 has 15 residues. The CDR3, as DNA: TGCGCCAGCAGCCAAGGTCTAGCGTCGGGGGAGACCCAGTACTTC. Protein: CASSQGLASGETQYF.